This entry lists 27 T cell receptor beta chains sequenced from one sample in a study of blood T cell repertoires in COVID-19. The method was immunoSEQ multiplex PCR; TCRdb's version includes in-frame clones alone and lacks a portion of them. The repertoire holds 150,000 to 200,000 clones, 65% to 85% seen once, with 6% in the top ten. Specimen: PBMCs or T cells enriched from blood (not recorded which). The source of these receptors is a man in his forties or fifties who had recovered from COVID-19.

The chain employs TRBV9 and TRBJ1-4; no clear D gene. The CDR3 consists of 15 residues. The V gene lost 1 base and the J gene lost 6 bases, with 13 bases spanning the gap. CDR1 SGDLS and CDR2 YYNGEE come from the germline V gene. The CDR3 region has the DNA TGTGCCAGCAGCGTATATCCGAATCCGGATGAAAAACTGTTTTTT. Translation gives CASSVYPNPDEKLFF.

CDR3 sequence: CASSSSAGQEAFF. The CDR3 coding sequence is TGTGCCAGCAGCTCATCCGCGGGGCAAGAAGCTTTCTTT. The chain joins TRBV11-3 to TRBJ1-1; TRBD1 might be the D (5 bases). The ends were cut back, 4 bases at V and 8 bases at J, with 14 bases in the middle. Germline assignment: CDR1 SGHNT and CDR2 YENEEA. The CDR3 is made up of 13 amino acids.

The chain links TRBV25-1 to TRBJ2-7; D is perhaps TRBD2 (7 bases). The ends were cut back, 4 bases at V and 0 bases at J, with 13 bases in the middle. Per the germline V gene, CDR1 is MGHDK and CDR2 is SYGVNS. The CDR3 length is 15 residues. CDR3 bases: TGTGCCAGCAGTGTAGGGGGGGGGAGCTCCTACGAGCAGTACGTC. Amino acids: CASSVGGGSSYEQYV.

The rearrangement uses TRBV5-4 and TRBJ1-6; no firm D call. Germline CDR1 and CDR2: SGHNT and YYREEE (reference sequence). Trimming cost V 5 bases and J 6 bases, with 6 bases left between them. This CDR3 comprises 12 residues. The CDR3 region is CASRTPNSPLHF. DNA for the CDR3: TGTGCCAGCAGGACACCTAATTCACCCCTCCACTTT.

V is TRBV27 and J is TRBJ2-2; D might be TRBD2 (6 bases). Trimming stripped 3 bases from V and 0 bases from J, with 8 bases between. This CDR3 is 15 amino acids long. Germline V gene lookup returns CDR1 MNHEY and CDR2 SMNVEV (reference sequence). The CDR3 loop is CASSFSGSNTGELFF. Here the CDR3 DNA reads TGTGCCAGCAGTTTTAGCGGATCGAACACCGGGGAGCTGTTTTTT.

The V gene is TRBV3-1 (or the pseudogene TRBV3-2), the J gene TRBJ2-3, with TRBD2 matching over 9 bases. This CDR3 comprises 15 residues. Trimming at V came to 4 bases and at J to 1 base, leaving 3 bases not matched to a gene. Germline V CDR1 and CDR2: LGHDT, YNNKEL (reference sequence). The CDR3 DNA follows: TGTGCCAGCAGCCCGGAGCGGGGGGGCACAGATACGCAGTATTTT. Translated, it gives CASSPERGGTDTQYF.

The rearrangement uses TRBV2 and TRBJ2-1; 9 bases fit TRBD2. The CDR3 runs to 14 residues. V gave up 4 bases and J gave up 8 bases; unmatched junction bases: 6. CDR1 is SNHLY and CDR2 is FYNNEI in the germline V gene. In DNA form, the CDR3 reads TGTGCCAGCAGTGGGCTAGCGGGGCGGTATGAGCAGTTCTTC. This translates into CASSGLAGRYEQFF.

As for this clone: At one of its ends the junction is not consistent with the germline gene, which may arise from a read error. This chain connects TRBV29-1 to TRBJ2-7; 10 bases are shared with TRBD1. The CDR3 extends over 11 amino acids. CDR1 SQVTM and CDR2 ANQGSEA come from the germline V gene. The chain's CDR3 is CSVQTGTGVTF. For the CDR3, the DNA is TGCAGCGTCCAAACGGGGACAGGGGTGACCTTC.

V usage is TRBV5-6 and J usage is TRBJ1-5; D is uncertain. Germline values: CDR1 SGHDT, CDR2 YYEEEE. CDR3 size: 14 residues. The V end was cut by 4 bases, the J end by 3 bases, with 11 bases between. The CDR3 nucleotides read TGTGCCAGCAGCCGCGGACGGGACAATCAGCCCCAGCATTTT. This codes for CASSRGRDNQPQHF.

CDR3 in DNA: TGTGCCAGCAGCCCCCGCGCAAGCGGGGAGCTGTTTTTT. Amino acids: CASSPRASGELFF. The V gene is TRBV7-3, the J gene TRBJ2-2; unclear D gene. CDR1 is SGHTA and CDR2 is FQGTGA in the germline V gene. V lost 5 bases and J lost 7, with 11 bases in between. The CDR3 is 13 amino acids. The full variable domain, its missing parts supplied by reference TRBV7-3 and TRBJ2-2, is GAGVSQTPSNKVTEKGKYVELRCDPISGHTALYWYRQSLGQGPEFLIYFQGTGAADDSGLPNDRFFAVRPEGSVSTLKIQRTERGDSAVYLCASSPRASGELFFGEGSRLTVL.

The chain recombines TRBV7-6 with TRBJ1-6, with TRBD1 as a possible D gene (6 bases). V was trimmed by 5 bases and J by 7 bases, leaving 24 bases between them. Germline-derived CDR1 and CDR2 are SGHVS and FNYEAQ. This CDR3 region has 18 residues. DNA for the CDR3: TGTGCCAGCAGCCGAACTACCAGGGGCGCAGGAATCAATTCACCCCTCCACTTT. Its translation: CASSRTTRGAGINSPLHF.

The chain links TRBV5-1 to TRBJ2-7; unclear D gene. Germline lookup yields CDR1 SGHRS and CDR2 YFSETQ. The CDR3 runs to 11 residues. Trimming left V 4 bases short and J 4 bases short, with 6 bases between. This chain's CDR3 is CASSNTYEQYF. CDR3 sequence (DNA): TGCGCCAGCAGCAATACATACGAGCAGTACTTC.

This chain joins TRBV5-1 and TRBJ2-7; 7 positions match TRBD1. V shed 0 bases and J 2 bases; nucleotides not matched to a gene: 14. Germline V gene sequence: CDR1 SGHRS, CDR2 YFSETQ. This CDR3 has 18 amino acids. The CDR3 DNA follows: TGCGCCAGCAGCTTGGGAAGCTTTGCGGCAGGGGGTCCCTACGAGCAGTACTTC. Its protein product is CASSLGSFAAGGPYEQYF. The full variable domain, completed using reference TRBV5-1 and TRBJ2-7, is KAGVTQTPRYLIKTRGQQVTLSCSPISGHRSVSWYQQTPGQGLQFLFEYFSETQRNKGNFPGRFSGRQFSNSRSEMNVSTLELGDSALYLCASSLGSFAAGGPYEQYFGPGTRLTVT.

The V call is TRBV5-1, the J call TRBJ1-5; D unclear. The CDR3 has 14 residues. Trimming left V 0 bases short and J 8 bases short, with 12 bases between. Germline V CDR1 and CDR2: SGHRS, YFSETQ. The CDR3 region is CASSLDTGRKPQHF. The CDR3 bases are TGCGCCAGCAGCTTGGATACGGGGAGGAAGCCCCAGCATTTT.

The V and J genes are TRBV6-5 and TRBJ1-2, with 9 bases that match TRBD1. V shed 9 bases and J 7 bases; nucleotides not matched to a gene: 9. Per germline, CDR1 MNHEY and CDR2 SVGAGI. This CDR3 is 13 amino acids long. This CDR3 is CASRDREGSGYTF. In DNA form, the CDR3 reads TGTGCCAGTAGGGACAGGGAAGGATCTGGCTACACCTTC.

This clone was observed once. The chain carries TRBV6-5 and TRBJ2-5; 8 nucleotides match TRBD2. Germline-derived CDR1 and CDR2 are MNHEY and SVGAGI. CDR3 size: 13 residues. V lost 4 bases and J lost 4; bases outside the gene matches: 2. CDR3 residues: CASSSSGGETQYF. The CDR3 region has the DNA TGTGCCAGCAGTTCCAGCGGGGGAGAGACCCAGTACTTC.

V gene TRBV6-5 combines with J gene TRBJ2-3; 7 bases are a match to TRBD2. This CDR3 comprises 14 residues. V lost 5 bases to trimming and J lost 2 bases; unmatched junction nucleotides: 4. Germline CDR1 reads MNHEY; CDR2 reads SVGAGI. CDR3 region: CASSPRGDTDTQYF. CDR3 DNA: TGTGCCAGCAGTCCCCGGGGGGACACAGATACGCAGTATTTT.

The chain couples TRBV19 to TRBJ2-1; 13 positions match TRBD2. CDR3 length: 15 residues. CDR1 LNHDA and CDR2 SQIVND come from the germline V gene (reference sequence). Trimming cost V 4 bases and J 4 bases; bases outside gene matches: 1. DNA for the CDR3: TGTGCCAGTAGTAAGGGACTAGCGGGATACAATGAGCAGTTCTTC. It translates to CASSKGLAGYNEQFF.

The chain combines TRBV13 with TRBJ2-2; no clear D gene. Germline V gives CDR1 PRHDT, CDR2 FYEKMQ (reference sequence). The CDR3 sequence is 14 residues long. The V gene lost 6 bases and the J gene lost 5 bases, with 13 bases spanning the gap. In DNA, the CDR3 is TGTGCCAGCAGGAGAATCCGGAGTACCGGGGAGCTGTTTTTT. It is translated as CASRRIRSTGELFF.

The chain combines TRBV7-8 with TRBJ2-1, with 8 bases matching TRBD2. Trimming removed 0 bases from V and 4 bases from J; junction bases left unmatched: 8. Germline values: CDR1 SGHVS, CDR2 FQNEAQ. CDR3 length: 17 residues. CDR3 in DNA: TGTGCCAGCAGCTTAGCGCGGAGCGGGGGCATTTACAATGAGCAGTTCTTC. Translated: CASSLARSGGIYNEQFF. Together with reference TRBV7-8 and TRBJ2-1, the CDR3 gives the full variable domain: GAGVSQSPRYKVAKRGQDVALRCDPISGHVSLFWYQQALGQGPEFLTYFQNEAQLDKSGLPSDRFFAERPEGSVSTLKIQRTQQEDSAVYLCASSLARSGGIYNEQFFGPGTRLTVL.

Regarding this clone: The sample has other DNA sequences that encode this CDR3 too. This rearrangement joins TRBV19 to TRBJ1-2; D is unclear. V was clipped by 5 bases and J by 5 bases, with 12 bases between them. CDR1 is LNHDA, CDR2 SQIVND, per germline (reference sequence). The CDR3 length is 13 residues. The CDR3 DNA sequence: TGTGCCAGTAGTCCAACGGGCGGGTATGGCTACACCTTC. Residues: CASSPTGGYGYTF.

The chain links TRBV5-6 to TRBJ1-2; D unclear. Germline V gene lookup returns CDR1 SGHDT and CDR2 YYEEEE. This CDR3 contains 16 residues. V dropped 2 bases and J dropped 5 bases, with 19 bases sitting between them. The CDR3 spells CASSFLGEGDVYGYTF. Here the CDR3 DNA reads TGTGCCAGCAGCTTCCTCGGCGAAGGAGACGTTTATGGCTACACCTTC.

This clone was found a few times. The gene calls are TRBV5-4 and TRBJ2-2, with 9 bases identical to TRBD2. The germline gives CDR1 SGHNT, CDR2 YYREEE (reference sequence). J lost 0 bases, V lost 3 bases, and 3 bases had no gene match. The CDR3 is made up of 16 amino acids. The CDR3 DNA is TGTGCCAGCAGCTACGGCGGGGGGGCGAACACCGGGGAGCTGTTTTTT. This encodes CASSYGGGANTGELFF.

The chain joins TRBV5-4 to TRBJ1-2, with 12 bases lining up with TRBD1. Germline CDR1 reads SGHNT; CDR2 reads YYREEE (reference sequence). This CDR3 has 15 residues. J gave up 7 bases and V 1 base, and 5 bases lay outside the gene matches. This CDR3 is CASSLRGQGARGYTF. The CDR3 DNA follows: TGTGCCAGCAGCTTGAGGGGACAGGGGGCGCGTGGCTACACCTTC.

The DNA of the CDR3 is TGTGCCAGCAGCGTTGAGGCCGGGGAGCTGTTTTTT. Its translation is CASSVEAGELFF. The chain uses TRBV9 and TRBJ2-2; no firm D call. Trimming pared 2 bases from V and 6 bases from J, leaving 5 bases between. Germline V gives CDR1 SGDLS, CDR2 YYNGEE. The CDR3 runs 12 residues.

This sequence joins TRBV2 and TRBJ1-2, with 9 bases fitting TRBD1. This CDR3 spans 14 amino acids. CDR1 and CDR2 (germline): SNHLY, FYNNEI. V lost 4 bases to trimming and J lost 8 bases; unmatched junction nucleotides: 8. The CDR3 DNA sequence: TGTGCCAGCAGTGCAATACAGGGGGCGCGAGGCTACACCTTC. Residues: CASSAIQGARGYTF.

The CDR3, as DNA: TGTGCCAGTATTGAAGGCGGACGGGATAACTATGGCTACACCTTC. Residues: CASIEGGRDNYGYTF. The chain couples TRBV19 to TRBJ1-2, with no clear D. Germline CDR1 is LNHDA and CDR2 is SQIVND (reference sequence). The V end was cut by 7 bases, the J end by 1 base, with 16 bases between. This CDR3 has 15 residues.